This passage covers 26 T cell receptor beta chains from one sample sequenced in a study of cytomegalovirus exposure and HLA in healthy donors. PCR primers comprised 60 Vbeta and 13 Jbeta primers. The data were produced by immunoSEQ multiplex PCR, yet TCRdb's version contains in-frame clones alone and is incomplete. The table includes 160,000 or so clones, roughly 76% detected once. Sample: PBMCs. Every receptor here comes from a woman in her forties or fifties in good health and CMV-seronegative.

This clone was seen only a few times. The rearrangement uses TRBV4-3 and TRBJ2-1; 10 positions agree with TRBD2. The V gene end was trimmed by 4 bases and the J gene end by 5 bases; junction bases not matched to a gene: 2. In germline, CDR1 is LGHNA, CDR2 YSLEER. This CDR3 contains 14 residues. This CDR3 reads CASSRGLANNEQFF. CDR3 bases: TGCGCCAGCAGCCGGGGACTAGCGAACAATGAGCAGTTCTTC.

The J gene is TRBJ2-3, the V gene TRBV7-2, with TRBD2 matching over 12 bases. Germline V gene lookup returns CDR1 SGHTA and CDR2 FQGNSA. The CDR3 is made up of 15 amino acids. Losses at the gene ends were 1 base for V and 10 bases for J; bases not matched to a gene: 6. The DNA for the CDR3 is TGTGCCAGCAGCTTAGACCTAGCGGGGGGGCGGGCGCAGTATTTT. Translated: CASSLDLAGGRAQYF.

The CDR3 region is CAISEAGRGPYEQYF. CDR3 nucleotides: TGTGCCATCAGTGAGGCCGGGAGGGGCCCCTACGAGCAGTACTTC. The chain carries TRBV10-3 and TRBJ2-7, with 8 bases that match TRBD2. Germline lookup yields CDR1 ENHRY and CDR2 SYGVKD. The CDR3 is 15 amino acids. The V and J ends lost 2 bases and 2 bases, in that order; junction bases with no gene match: 5.

This chain joins TRBV19 and TRBJ2-2, with 10 bases that match TRBD1. Germline V lookup: CDR1 LNHDA, CDR2 SQIVND (reference sequence). This CDR3 is built from 16 residues. Unmatched junction bases numbered 8, after V lost 4 bases and J lost 6 bases. The CDR3 spells CASSRQTGGAPGELFF. The CDR3, as DNA: TGTGCCAGTAGTAGACAGACAGGGGGCGCGCCCGGGGAGCTGTTTTTT.

V gene TRBV2 combines with J gene TRBJ2-5, with unresolved D. The CDR3 has 12 residues. V was shortened by 5 bases and J by 7 bases, with 11 bases between the two germline ends. CDR1 is SNHLY, CDR2 FYNNEI, per germline. This CDR3 is CASSPILRTQYF. As DNA, the CDR3 is TGTGCCAGCAGTCCAATCCTGCGGACCCAGTACTTC.

This chain uses TRBV7-8 with TRBJ2-1, with 9 bases matching TRBD2. Germline lookup yields CDR1 SGHVS and CDR2 FQNEAQ. V was clipped by 5 bases and J by 4 bases; unmatched bases: 6. The length of the CDR3 is 15 residues. CDR3 region: CASSLTSGLYNEQFF. The CDR3 nucleotides read TGTGCCAGCAGCCTCACTAGCGGGCTATACAATGAGCAGTTCTTC.

This chain joins TRBV6-5 and TRBJ1-1, with D perhaps matching TRBD1 (6 bases). The CDR3 totals 13 residues. Between the trimmed V and J ends, which lost 6 bases and 1 base, there was a span of 9 bases. CDR1 and CDR2 from the germline V gene are MNHEY and SVGAGI. The DNA for the CDR3 is TGTGCCAGCAGCAGGACAGAGAACACTGAAGCTTTCTTT. Encoded protein: CASSRTENTEAFF.

The chain combines TRBV5-1 with TRBJ2-2; tentatively, D is TRBD1 (6 bases). From germline, CDR1 is SGHRS and CDR2 YFSETQ. The V gene lost 3 bases and the J gene lost 2 bases, with 11 bases spanning the gap. This CDR3 is built from 15 residues. The CDR3 region is CASSSTTGNTGELFF. The DNA for the CDR3 is TGCGCCAGCAGCTCGACGACAGGAAACACCGGGGAGCTGTTTTTT.

The chain employs TRBV30 and TRBJ1-1; the D gene is possibly TRBD1 (5 bases). Trimming took off 8 bases at V and 1 base at J, with 8 bases between the two ends. CDR1 and CDR2 (germline): GTSNPN, SVGIG (reference sequence). The CDR3 spans 11 residues. The CDR3 bases are TGTGCCGGGGGGTGGAACACTGAAGCTTTCTTT. Translated: CAGGWNTEAFF. Full variable domain (outside the CDR3, taken from reference TRBV30 and TRBJ1-1): SQTIHQWPATLVQPVGSPLSLECTVEGTSNPNLYWYRQAAGRGLQLLFYSVGIGQISSEVPQNLSASRPQDRQFILSSKKLLLSDSGFYLCAGGWNTEAFFGQGTRLTVV.

The chain carries TRBV7-2 and TRBJ1-4, with 9 bases aligning to TRBD1. CDR3 length equals 15 residues. J was trimmed by 8 bases and V by 5 bases; bases with no gene match: 9. Per the germline V gene, CDR1 is SGHTA and CDR2 is FQGNSA. The CDR3 coding sequence is TGTGCCAGCAGCCCATCCGGGACAGGGTACGAAAAACTGTTTTTT. It is translated as CASSPSGTGYEKLFF.

V gene TRBV11-2 combines with J gene TRBJ2-7; D is perhaps TRBD2 (5 bases). CDR3 length: 12 residues. The germline CDR1 and CDR2 sequences are SGHAT and FQNNGV. The V and J ends lost 6 bases and 8 bases respectively, with 14 bases between them. The CDR3 is CASSLEGTKQYF. The CDR3 region has the DNA TGTGCCAGCAGTCTCGAGGGCACCAAGCAGTACTTC.

The chain employs TRBV28 and TRBJ1-5; D gene unclear. The ends were cut back, 6 bases at V and 3 bases at J, with 15 bases in the middle. In germline, CDR1 is MDHEN, CDR2 SYDVKM. CDR3 length equals 15 residues. CDR3 residues: CASSIGRRINQPQHF. Written as DNA, the CDR3 is TGTGCCAGCAGCATTGGGCGACGGATCAATCAGCCCCAGCATTTT.

The CDR3 nucleotides read TGTGCCAGCAGTCGAGCGGGGGGGCCTTCCTACGAGCAGTACTTC. This encodes CASSRAGGPSYEQYF. V gene TRBV2 combines with J gene TRBJ2-7, with 10 bases aligning to TRBD2. The CDR3 is 15 amino acids. The germline gives CDR1 SNHLY, CDR2 FYNNEI. V lost 5 bases to trimming and J lost 1 base; unmatched junction nucleotides: 5.

The chain carries TRBV7-2 and TRBJ2-5; a weak D match, TRBD2 (6 bases). The germline gives CDR1 SGHTA, CDR2 FQGNSA. This CDR3 region has 14 residues. V lost 3 bases and J lost 2, with 10 bases in between. CDR3: CASSLAGKQETQYF. CDR3 bases: TGTGCCAGCAGCTTGGCGGGAAAACAAGAGACCCAGTACTTC.

The chain employs TRBV30 and TRBJ1-3; unclear D gene. Between the trimmed V and J ends, which lost 3 bases and 0 bases, there was a span of 9 bases. CDR3 size: 14 residues. Germline lookup yields CDR1 GTSNPN and CDR2 SVGIG (reference sequence). Here the CDR3 reads CAWRKLNSGNTIYF. DNA for the CDR3: TGTGCCTGGAGGAAACTCAACTCTGGAAACACCATATATTTT.

The gene calls are TRBV11-3 and TRBJ1-1, with a possible D match to TRBD1 (5 bases). The germline CDR1 and CDR2 sequences are SGHNT and YENEEA. V lost 2 bases, J lost 6 bases, and 10 bases lay in between. The CDR3 consists of 13 residues. The CDR3 region is CASSLQGRAEAFF. The CDR3 coding sequence is TGTGCCAGCAGCTTACAGGGCCGGGCTGAAGCTTTCTTT.

The gene calls are TRBV5-8 and TRBJ1-1; TRBD1 might be the D (6 bases). There are 15 residues in the CDR3. Trimming took 1 base from V and 3 from J, leaving 13 bases between them. Germline-derived CDR1 and CDR2 are SGHTS and YDEGEE. This CDR3 is CASSLPGGPDTEAFF. The CDR3, as DNA: TGTGCCAGCAGCTTGCCCGGGGGGCCTGACACTGAAGCTTTCTTT.

J is TRBJ1-6 and V is TRBV4-2; D is unresolved. CDR3 length: 16 residues. CDR1 is LGHNA, CDR2 YNFKEQ, per germline. The V end was cut by 1 base, the J end by 0 bases, with 7 bases between. Here the CDR3 DNA reads TGTGCCAGCAGCCAAGTACTGAGCTCCTATAATTCACCCCTCCACTTT. Translating gives CASSQVLSSYNSPLHF.

The V call is TRBV5-6, the J call TRBJ2-7; 8 nucleotides match TRBD1. Germline trimming cut 3 bases from V and 1 base from J; bases unmatched to any gene: 6. Germline CDR1 SGHDT, CDR2 YYEEEE. The CDR3 consists of 15 residues. CDR3 region: CASSYGTGGSYEQYF. CDR3 nucleotides: TGTGCCAGCAGCTATGGGACAGGTGGGTCCTACGAGCAGTACTTC. Full variable domain (rest looked up from reference TRBV5-6 and TRBJ2-7): DAGVTQSPTHLIKTRGQQVTLRCSPKSGHDTVSWYQQALGQGPQFIFQYYEEEERQRGNFPDRFSGHQFPNYSSELNVNALLLGDSALYLCASSYGTGGSYEQYFGPGTRLTVT.

This rearrangement joins TRBV4-1 to TRBJ1-5; D is ambiguous. The germline V gene has CDR1 MGHRA and CDR2 YSYEKL. This CDR3 comprises 15 residues. The V gene lost 0 bases and the J gene lost 1 base, with 7 bases spanning the gap. CDR3 sequence: CASSQESGSNQPQHF. The CDR3 region has the DNA TGCGCCAGCAGCCAAGAGTCGGGGAGCAATCAGCCCCAGCATTTT.

V is TRBV11-2 and J is TRBJ2-5; possibly TRBD2 for D (5 bases). The CDR3 length is 15 residues. Trimming took off 1 base at V and 5 bases at J, with 14 bases between the two ends. Germline lookup yields CDR1 SGHAT and CDR2 FQNNGV. The CDR3 sequence: CASSLGPEGWETQYF. The CDR3 DNA follows: TGTGCCAGCAGCTTAGGCCCCGAGGGTTGGGAGACCCAGTACTTC.

V usage is TRBV7-2 and J usage is TRBJ1-1; 7 bases agree with TRBD1. The CDR3 is 14 amino acids. Trimming cost V 4 bases and J 0 bases; bases outside gene matches: 2. Germline V gives CDR1 SGHTA, CDR2 FQGNSA. The CDR3 region is CASSWGQMNTEAFF. CDR3 coding DNA: TGTGCCAGCAGCTGGGGACAGATGAACACTGAAGCTTTCTTT.

The rearrangement joins TRBV30 to TRBJ1-2; TRBD1 agrees at 8 bases. This CDR3 region has 14 residues. The trim removed 4 bases at V and 5 bases at J, leaving 9 bases unmatched. Per the germline V gene, CDR1 is GTSNPN and CDR2 is SVGIG (reference sequence). This CDR3 reads CAWTEDRGVYGYTF. The CDR3 region has the DNA TGTGCCTGGACCGAAGACAGGGGAGTATATGGCTACACCTTC.

This clone was seen a handful of times. The V and J genes are TRBV5-8 and TRBJ2-7, with 7 nucleotides matching TRBD1. J was trimmed by 1 base and V by 2 bases; bases with no gene match: 6. In germline, CDR1 is SGHTS, CDR2 YDEGEE. CDR3 length: 15 amino acids. The CDR3 nucleotides are TGTGCCAGCAGCTTTGGCGGACAGGATTCCTACGAGCAGTACTTC. Amino acid sequence: CASSFGGQDSYEQYF.

This clone showed up just a few times. This sequence joins TRBV11-2 and TRBJ2-7; D not resolved. The CDR3 has 15 amino acids. The V gene's germline CDR1 is SGHAT and CDR2 FQNNGV. Between the trimmed V and J ends, which lost 2 bases and 7 bases, there was a span of 18 bases. The CDR3 region is CASSLIYPPGREQYF. The CDR3 region has the DNA TGTGCCAGCAGCTTAATCTATCCGCCCGGTCGGGAGCAGTACTTC.

The chain has TRBV2 and TRBJ1-1; D unresolved. CDR1 SNHLY and CDR2 FYNNEI come from the germline V gene. The CDR3 contains 13 residues. V lost 6 bases and J lost 5, with 13 bases in between. Here the CDR3 reads CASSHSGGTEAFF. CDR3 coding DNA: TGTGCCAGCAGCCATTCGGGTGGAACTGAAGCTTTCTTT.